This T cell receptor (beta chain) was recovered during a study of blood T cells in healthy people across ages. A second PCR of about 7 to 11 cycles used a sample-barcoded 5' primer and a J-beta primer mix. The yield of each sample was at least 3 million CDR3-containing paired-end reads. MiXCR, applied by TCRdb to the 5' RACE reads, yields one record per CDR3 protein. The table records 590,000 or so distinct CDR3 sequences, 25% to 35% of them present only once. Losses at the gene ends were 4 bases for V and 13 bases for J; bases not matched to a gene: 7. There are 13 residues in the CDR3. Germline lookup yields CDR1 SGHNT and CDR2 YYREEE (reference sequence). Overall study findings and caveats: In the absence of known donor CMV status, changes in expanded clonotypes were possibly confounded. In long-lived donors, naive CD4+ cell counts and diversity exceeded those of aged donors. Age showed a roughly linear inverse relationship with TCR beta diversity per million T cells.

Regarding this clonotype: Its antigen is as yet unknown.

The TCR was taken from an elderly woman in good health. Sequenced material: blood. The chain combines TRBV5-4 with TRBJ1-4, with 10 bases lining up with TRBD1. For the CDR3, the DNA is TGTGCCAGCAGCCACGGACAGGGGGATGGACTGTTTTTT. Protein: CASSHGQGDGLFF.